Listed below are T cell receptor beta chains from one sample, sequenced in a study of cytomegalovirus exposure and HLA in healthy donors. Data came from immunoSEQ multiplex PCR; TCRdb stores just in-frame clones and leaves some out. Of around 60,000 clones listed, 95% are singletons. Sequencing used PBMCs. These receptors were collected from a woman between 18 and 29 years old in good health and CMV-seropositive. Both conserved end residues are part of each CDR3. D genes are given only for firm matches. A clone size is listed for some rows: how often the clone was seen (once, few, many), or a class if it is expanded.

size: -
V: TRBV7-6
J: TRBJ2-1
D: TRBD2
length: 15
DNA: TGTGCCAGCTCTTCTGGGAGGGGCCTGGGCAATGAGCAGTTCTTC
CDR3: CASSSGRGLGNEQFF

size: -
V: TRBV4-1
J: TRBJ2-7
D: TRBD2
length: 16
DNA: TGCGCCAGCAGCCAAGTCCAGGGCGGGGGCTCCTACGAGCAGTACTTC
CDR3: CASSQVQGGGSYEQYF

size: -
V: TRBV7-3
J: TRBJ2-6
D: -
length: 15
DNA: TGTGCCAGCAGCTTTGAGAGCTCTGGGGCCAACGTCCTGACTTTC
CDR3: CASSFESSGANVLTF

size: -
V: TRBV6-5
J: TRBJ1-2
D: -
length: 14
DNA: TGTGCCAGCAGACCCTTAGGGGGGGACTATGGCTACACCTTC
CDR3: CASRPLGGDYGYTF

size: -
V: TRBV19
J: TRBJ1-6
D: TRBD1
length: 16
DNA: TGTGCCAGTAGTATTCCTGGACAGGGGGTTTTTTCACCCCTCCACTTT
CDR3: CASSIPGQGVFSPLHF

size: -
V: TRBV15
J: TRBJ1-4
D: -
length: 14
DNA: TGTGCCACCAGCAGAGATCCAGGGGTGGAAAAACTGTTTTTT
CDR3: CATSRDPGVEKLFF

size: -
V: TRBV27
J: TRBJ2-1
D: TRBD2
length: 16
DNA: TGTGCCAGCAACAAGGCGGGGGGGGCCATATACAATGAGCAGTTCTTC
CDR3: CASNKAGGAIYNEQFF

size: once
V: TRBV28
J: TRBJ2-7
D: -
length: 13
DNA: TGTGCCAGCAGTTTAGGTGGCCGGGGCGAGCAGTACTTC
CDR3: CASSLGGRGEQYF

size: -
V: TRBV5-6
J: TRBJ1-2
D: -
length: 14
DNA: TGTGCCAGCAGCCTGCAGGGTGCTAACTATGGCTACACCTTC
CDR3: CASSLQGANYGYTF

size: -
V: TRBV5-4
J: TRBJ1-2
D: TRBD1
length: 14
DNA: TGTGCCAGCAGCTTGGCGACAGGGGCAAGTGGCTACACCTTC
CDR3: CASSLATGASGYTF

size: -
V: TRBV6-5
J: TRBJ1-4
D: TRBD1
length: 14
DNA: TGTGCCAGCAGGCAAGGGACAGGGAGGGGAAAACTGTTTTTT
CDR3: CASRQGTGRGKLFF

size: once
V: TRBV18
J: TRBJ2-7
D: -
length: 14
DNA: TGTGCCAGCTCACCACGGGACACCGCCTACGAGCAGTACTTC
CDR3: CASSPRDTAYEQYF

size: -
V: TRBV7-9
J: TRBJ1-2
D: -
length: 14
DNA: TGTGCCAGCAGCTTAGCGTCGGGGGGCCATGGCTACACCTTC
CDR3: CASSLASGGHGYTF

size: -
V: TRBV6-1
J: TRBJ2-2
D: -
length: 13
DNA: TGTGCCAGCAGTGAAGTAGAGACCGGGGAGCTGTTTTTT
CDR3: CASSEVETGELFF

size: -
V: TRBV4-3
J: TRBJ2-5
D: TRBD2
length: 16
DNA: TGCGCCAGCAGCCTAAGCGCTAGCGGGGGGGCTGAGACCCAGTACTTC
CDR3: CASSLSASGGAETQYF

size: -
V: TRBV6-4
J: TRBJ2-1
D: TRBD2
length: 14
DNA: TGTGCCAGCAGTAGCATCGGGGGGTTCAATGAGCAGTTCTTC
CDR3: CASSSIGGFNEQFF

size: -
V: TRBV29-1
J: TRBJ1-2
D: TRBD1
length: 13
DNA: TGCAGCGTTGCGCAGGACCGGACAGGAGGCTACACCTTC
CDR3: CSVAQDRTGGYTF

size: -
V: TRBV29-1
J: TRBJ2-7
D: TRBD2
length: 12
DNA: TGCAGCGTTGAACGGGAGGGCTACGAGCAGTACTTC
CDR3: CSVEREGYEQYF

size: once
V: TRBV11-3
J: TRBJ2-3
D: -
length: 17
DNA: TGTGCCAGCAGCCCCGGCCGGAGAGGGTTGACCACAGATACGCAGTATTTT
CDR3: CASSPGRRGLTTDTQYF

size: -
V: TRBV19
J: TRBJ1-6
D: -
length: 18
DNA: TGTGCCAGTAGTATTTCGGGCCTAAGCGAGGGGGTTAATTCACCCCTCCACTTT
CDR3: CASSISGLSEGVNSPLHF

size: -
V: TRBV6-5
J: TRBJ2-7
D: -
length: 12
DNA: TGTGCCAGCAATGGGGGGGGCAAGGAGCAGTACTTC
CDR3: CASNGGGKEQYF

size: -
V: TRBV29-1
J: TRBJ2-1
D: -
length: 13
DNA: TGCAGCGCGACTAGGAGTACCTACAATGAGCAGTTCTTC
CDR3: CSATRSTYNEQFF

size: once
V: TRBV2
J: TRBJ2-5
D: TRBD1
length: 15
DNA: TGTGCCAGCAGTGTTGGGGACAGGGACCAAGAGACCCAGTACTTC
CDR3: CASSVGDRDQETQYF

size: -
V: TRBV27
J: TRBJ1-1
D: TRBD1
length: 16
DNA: TGTGCCAGCAGTTCGAGACGAGGACAGGGGTACACTGAAGCTTTCTTT
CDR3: CASSSRRGQGYTEAFF

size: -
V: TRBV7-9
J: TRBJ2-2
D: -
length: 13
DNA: TGTGCCAGCAGCCCACCCCACGCGGGGGAGCTGTTTTTT
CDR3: CASSPPHAGELFF

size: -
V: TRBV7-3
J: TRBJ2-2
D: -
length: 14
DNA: TGTGCCAGCAGCTTCGGGATTACATCCGGGGAGCTGTTTTTT
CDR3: CASSFGITSGELFF

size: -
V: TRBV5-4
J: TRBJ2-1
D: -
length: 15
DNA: TGTGCCAGCAGCTCTATCGGGGGAGGTTCTGATGAGCAGTTCTTC
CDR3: CASSSIGGGSDEQFF

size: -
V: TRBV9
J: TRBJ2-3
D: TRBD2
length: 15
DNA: TGTGCCAGCAGCGTACGGGGGGAGGGGACAGATACGCAGTATTTT
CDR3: CASSVRGEGTDTQYF

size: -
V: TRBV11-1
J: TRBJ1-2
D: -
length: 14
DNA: TGTGCCAGCAGCTTAAGGCTAGGGGCTGACGGCTACACCTTC
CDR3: CASSLRLGADGYTF

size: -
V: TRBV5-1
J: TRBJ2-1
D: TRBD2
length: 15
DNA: TGCGCCAGCAGCTCCCGGACTAGCGGGGGATATGAGCAGTTCTTC
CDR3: CASSSRTSGGYEQFF

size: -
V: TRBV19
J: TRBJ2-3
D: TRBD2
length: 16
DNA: TGTGCCAGTAGTATCCCTAGCGGACCTAGCACAGATACGCAGTATTTT
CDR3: CASSIPSGPSTDTQYF

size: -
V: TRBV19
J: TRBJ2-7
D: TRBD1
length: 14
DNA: TGTGCCAGTAGTTCACAGGGACAGGTGTACGAGCAGTACTTC
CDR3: CASSSQGQVYEQYF

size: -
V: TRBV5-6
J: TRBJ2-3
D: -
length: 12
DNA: TGTGCCAGCAGCTGGGCCCGGGATACGCAGTATTTT
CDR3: CASSWARDTQYF

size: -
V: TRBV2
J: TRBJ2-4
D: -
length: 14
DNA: TGTGCCGGCAGTTGGACTGCTGCCAAAAACATTCAGTACTTC
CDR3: CAGSWTAAKNIQYF

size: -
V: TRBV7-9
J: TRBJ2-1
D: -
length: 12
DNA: TGTGCCAGCAGCTTAGCCTTAAATGAGCAGTTCTTC
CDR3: CASSLALNEQFF

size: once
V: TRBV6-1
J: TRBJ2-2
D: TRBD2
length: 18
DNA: TGTGCCAGCAGTGCCCTAGCGGGAGGGCTTACGAACACCGGGGAGCTGTTTTTT
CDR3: CASSALAGGLTNTGELFF

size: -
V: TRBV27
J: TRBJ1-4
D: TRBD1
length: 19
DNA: TGTGCCAGCAGTTCACTACGGGGACAGAACATAGAAGACTCCGAAAAACTGTTTTTT
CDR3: CASSSLRGQNIEDSEKLFF

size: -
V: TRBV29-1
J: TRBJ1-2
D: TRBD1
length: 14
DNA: TGCAGCGTGGAACCAACAGGGGAAAACTATGGCTACACCTTC
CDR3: CSVEPTGENYGYTF

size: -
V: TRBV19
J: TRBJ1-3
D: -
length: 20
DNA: TGTGCCAGTAGTATAGAAACCTTTCGACAGACTCGGTGGTCTGGAAACACCATATATTTT
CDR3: CASSIETFRQTRWSGNTIYF

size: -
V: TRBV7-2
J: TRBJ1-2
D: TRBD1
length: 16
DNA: TGTGCCAGCAGCTTAGATAGGAGGGGGCTCCCCTATGGCTGCACCTTC
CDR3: CASSLDRRGLPYGCTF

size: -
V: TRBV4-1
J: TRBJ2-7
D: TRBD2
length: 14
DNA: TGCGCCAGCAGCCTAATGACTAGCGGCTACGAGCAGTACTTC
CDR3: CASSLMTSGYEQYF

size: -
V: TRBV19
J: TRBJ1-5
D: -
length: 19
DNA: TGTGCCAGCAGCAACCTAGGGGGTACGACAGCAAGCGGCAATCAGCCCCAGCATTTT
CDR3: CASSNLGGTTASGNQPQHF

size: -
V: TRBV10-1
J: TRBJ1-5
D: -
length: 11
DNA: TGCGCCAGCAGTGCCTATGAGCCCCAGCATTTT
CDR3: CASSAYEPQHF

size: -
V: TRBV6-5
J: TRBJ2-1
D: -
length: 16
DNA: TGTGCCAGCAGTTACGGCTGGCAGGACTCCTACAATGAGCAGTTCTTC
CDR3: CASSYGWQDSYNEQFF

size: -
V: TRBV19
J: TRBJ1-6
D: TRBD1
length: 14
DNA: TGTGCCAGTAGTCCGGAGACAGGGAATTCACCCCTCCACTTT
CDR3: CASSPETGNSPLHF